This T cell receptor (beta chain) was captured by sequencing in a study of blood T cell repertoires in COVID-19. Study-wide context: Researchers got acute and convalescent COVID-19 samples from the United States, Italy and Spain. T cells, B-cell-depleted T cells, or PBMCs provided the cDNA or gDNA that served as material.

CDR3 size: 12 residues. Germline V CDR1 and CDR2: MNHEY, SMNVEV (reference sequence). The V gene lost 4 bases and the J gene lost 5 bases, with 7 bases spanning the gap. How the authors handled the data: Amplification of reference gene primers provided the estimated nucleated cell counts. Only in-frame clones appear in the TCRdb table, and some are missing; sequencing was by immunoSEQ multiplex PCR. The DNA was the basis for D and trimming; V, J and clone size are from that table. The table has roughly 70,000 clones, around 88% seen once. This sequence originates from a woman in her 70s with acute or convalescent COVID-19. Sequenced material: peripheral blood. The rearrangement joins TRBV27 to TRBJ2-3; possibly TRBD2 for D (5 bases). This chain's CDR3 is CASSSAGDTQYF. The DNA for the CDR3 is TGTGCCAGCAGTTCGGCGGGAGATACGCAGTATTTT.